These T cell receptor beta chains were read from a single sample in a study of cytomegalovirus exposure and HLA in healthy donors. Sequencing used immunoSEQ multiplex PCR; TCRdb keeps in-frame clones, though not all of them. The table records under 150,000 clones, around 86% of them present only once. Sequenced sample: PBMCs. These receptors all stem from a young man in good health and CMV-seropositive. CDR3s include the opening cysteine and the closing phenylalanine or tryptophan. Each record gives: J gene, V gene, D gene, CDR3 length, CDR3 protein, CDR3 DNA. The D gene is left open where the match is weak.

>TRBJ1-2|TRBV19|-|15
CASSKSGALNYGYTF
TGTGCCAGTAGTAAGTCAGGGGCCCTTAACTATGGCTACACCTTC
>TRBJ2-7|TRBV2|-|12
CASNGGVYEQYF
TGTGCCAGCAATGGAGGGGTCTACGAGCAGTACTTC
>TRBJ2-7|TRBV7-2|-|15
CASSLEGVAGYEQYF
TGTGCCAGCAGCTTAGAAGGGGTGGCAGGCTACGAGCAGTACTTC
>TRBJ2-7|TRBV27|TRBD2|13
CASRPGLENEQYF
TGTGCCAGCCGTCCGGGACTAGAGAACGAGCAGTACTTC
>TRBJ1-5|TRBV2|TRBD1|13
CASRDSKNQPQHF
TGTGCCAGCCGGGACAGCAAAAATCAGCCCCAGCATTTT
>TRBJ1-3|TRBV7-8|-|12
CASSLLENTIYF
TGTGCCAGCAGCCTCCTCGAGAACACCATATATTTT
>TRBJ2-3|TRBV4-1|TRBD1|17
CASSRPTGGVSRDTQYF
TGCGCCAGCAGCCGACCGACAGGGGGAGTGAGTCGGGATACGCAGTATTTT
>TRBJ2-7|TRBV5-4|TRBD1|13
CASSGDRGYEQYF
TGTGCCAGCAGCGGGGACAGGGGCTACGAGCAGTACTTC
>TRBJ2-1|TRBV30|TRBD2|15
CAWSDLAGGKNEQFF
TGTGCCTGGAGTGACCTAGCGGGAGGAAAAAATGAGCAGTTCTTC
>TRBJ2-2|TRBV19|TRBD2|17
CASRRLAGGGDTGELFF
TGTGCCAGTAGGAGACTAGCGGGGGGAGGGGATACCGGGGAGCTGTTTTTT